This T cell receptor (beta chain) came from a study of T-cell reconstitution after alpha-beta-depleted transplantation in children. Broader study findings: For some patients, TCRbeta diversity was high at day 60 because of recipient T cells and thymic progenitors that survived. Expanded clones from the graft, numbering several hundred, reportedly supplied alpha-beta T cells about two months after transplant. Once a year had passed after transplant, T-cell counts and diversity came mostly from newly produced T cells.

Of note for this clonotype: Its antigen is as yet unknown.

Unique molecular identifiers were incorporated during preparation of the TCRbeta library. TCRdb re-derived calls from the PCR reads in MiXCR, one entry per CDR3 protein. Of fewer than 450,000 distinct CDR3 sequences listed, 15% to 20% are singletons. This CDR3 region has 14 residues. The ends lost 5 bases at V and 5 bases at J; junction bases unmatched: 5. Sequencing was performed on PBMCs, mostly from graft donor cells, taken 360 days after TCRalphabeta/CD19-depleted stem cell transplant. This clonotype originated in a male patient between 2 and 10 years old who had a stem cell transplant for acute lymphoblastic leukemia, so the T cells may come from the graft donor. The chain uses TRBV12-3 or TRBV12-4 and TRBJ2-5, with 10 bases fitting TRBD1. The CDR3 region has the DNA TGTGCCAGCAGTCGGACAGGGGGTAGCGAGACCCAGTACTTC. Translating gives CASSRTGGSETQYF.